These 22 T cell receptor beta chains came from one sample sequenced in a study of blood T cell repertoires in COVID-19. Clones were read by immunoSEQ multiplex PCR, and TCRdb kept only the in-frame ones, dropping some. This repertoire shows about 170,000 clones, roughly 88% found once; its top ten account for almost 5%. Sequenced: peripheral blood. The receptors here all came from a man younger than 30 with COVID-19, enrolled during active disease.

The chain carries TRBV28 and TRBJ2-1; a weak D match, TRBD1 (6 bases). CDR1 and CDR2 from the germline V gene are MDHEN and SYDVKM. Trimming cost V 6 bases and J 4 bases, with 13 bases left between them. The CDR3 runs 14 residues. CDR3 coding DNA: TGTGCCAGCAGCCACCGGGACAAGTACAATGAGCAGTTCTTC. It yields the protein CASSHRDKYNEQFF.

The chain is built from TRBV28 and TRBJ1-2, with D tentatively TRBD1 (5 bases). Germline assignment: CDR1 MDHEN and CDR2 SYDVKM. The V end lost 6 bases, the J end lost 5 bases, and 10 bases lay between the germline ends. This CDR3 is 12 amino acids long. CDR3: CASRGTGYGYTF. As DNA, the CDR3 is TGTGCCAGCAGGGGGACTGGGTATGGCTACACCTTC.

This chain joins TRBV19 and TRBJ2-1; TRBD2 matches 9 bases. The CDR3 has 17 amino acids. Losses at the gene ends were 1 base for V and 9 bases for J; bases not matched to a gene: 13. Germline lookup yields CDR1 LNHDA and CDR2 SQIVND (reference sequence). Here the CDR3 reads CASSIVSALAGFAEQFF. Here the CDR3 DNA reads TGTGCCAGTAGTATAGTATCTGCGCTAGCGGGATTTGCTGAGCAGTTCTTC.

V is TRBV18 and J is TRBJ2-7, with 11 positions matching TRBD1. Germline values: CDR1 KGHSH, CDR2 LQKENI. This CDR3 region has 15 residues. Unmatched junction bases numbered 3, after V lost 3 bases and J lost 2 bases. The CDR3 sequence: CASSPWDRGAYEQYF. CDR3 nucleotides: TGTGCCAGCTCACCTTGGGACAGGGGGGCCTACGAGCAGTACTTC.

The chain has TRBV3-1 (or the pseudogene TRBV3-2) and TRBJ2-1, with TRBD2 matching 7 bases. V was clipped by 5 bases and J by 10 bases; unmatched bases: 17. Germline CDR1 and CDR2: LGHDT and YNNKEL (reference sequence). This CDR3 contains 16 residues. CDR3 protein: CASSSLPGLITSEQFF. The CDR3 DNA reads TGTGCCAGCAGCTCCCTGCCGGGACTAATAACGAGCGAGCAGTTCTTC.

In regard to this clone: Its ends do not fully match the called genes, so a read error is possible. The chain links TRBV28 to TRBJ1-4; TRBD1 aligns across 9 bases. Per germline, CDR1 MDHEN and CDR2 SYDVKM. The CDR3 length is 14 residues. CDR3 nucleotide sequence: TGTGCCAGCAGTTCCCGGGACAGGGACGAAAAACTGCTTTTT. Protein: CASSSRDRDEKLLF.

The chain combines TRBV28 with TRBJ2-5; D remains ambiguous. Germline values: CDR1 MDHEN, CDR2 SYDVKM. This CDR3 is built from 12 residues. V gave up 1 base and J gave up 6 bases, with 6 bases separating them. The CDR3 is CASSLSQQTQYF. The CDR3 DNA sequence: TGTGCCAGCAGTTTATCACAGCAGACCCAGTACTTC.

This rearrangement joins TRBV5-1 to TRBJ1-3, with 7 bases fitting TRBD1. The CDR3 is made up of 14 amino acids. CDR1 is SGHRS and CDR2 is YFSETQ in the germline V gene. J lost 3 bases, V lost 4 bases, and 4 bases had no gene match. In nucleotides, the CDR3 is TGCGCCAGCAGCCTACAGGGGAATGGAAACACCATATATTTT. This codes for CASSLQGNGNTIYF.

The V call is TRBV9, the J call TRBJ2-5, with unresolved D. Looked up from germline, CDR1 is SGDLS and CDR2 is YYNGEE. The CDR3 covers 14 residues. V was cut by 0 bases and J by 2 bases, with 8 bases left in between. The CDR3 DNA follows: TGTGCCAGCAGCGTAGCTACCAATCAAGAGACCCAGTACTTC. Amino acids: CASSVATNQETQYF.

The chain links TRBV4-2 to TRBJ2-7; D is perhaps TRBD2 (6 bases). Trimming took off 1 base at V and 4 bases at J, with 26 bases between the two ends. Germline assignment: CDR1 LGHNA and CDR2 YNFKEQ. The CDR3 totals 19 residues. CDR3 sequence reads: CASSQGAEDFPGVGYEQYF. The CDR3 bases are TGTGCCAGCAGCCAAGGGGCCGAGGACTTCCCGGGAGTAGGATACGAGCAGTACTTC.

This clone was detected only a few times. The V gene is TRBV7-9, the J gene TRBJ2-7, with a possible D match to TRBD1 (7 bases). The CDR3 runs to 15 residues. Germline loops: CDR1 SEHNR, CDR2 FQNEAQ (reference sequence). The V and J ends lost 2 bases and 1 base respectively, with 12 bases between them. The CDR3 here is CASSLISGGSYEQYF. In nucleotides, the CDR3 is TGTGCCAGCAGCTTAATCTCAGGGGGGTCCTACGAGCAGTACTTC.

V is TRBV7-9 and J is TRBJ2-7; 7 bases match TRBD1. CDR3 length: 15 residues. J lost 2 bases, V lost 6 bases, and 10 bases had no gene match. Germline CDR1 reads SEHNR; CDR2 reads FQNEAQ (reference sequence). The CDR3, as DNA: TGTGCCAGCAGTCACCGGACAGGTCCTACCTACGAGCAGTACTTC. Its protein is CASSHRTGPTYEQYF.

The chain recombines TRBV7-2 with TRBJ1-1; 7 nucleotides agree with TRBD1. The CDR3 length is 15 residues. The V segment lost 5 bases and the J segment 2 bases; nucleotides outside the gene matches: 8. Per germline, CDR1 SGHTA and CDR2 FQGNSA. The DNA for the CDR3 is TGTGCCAGCAGCCCGACAGGGAGGCGTAACACTGAAGCTTTCTTT. Its translation: CASSPTGRRNTEAFF.

The J gene is TRBJ2-7, the V gene TRBV7-9, with D perhaps TRBD1 (5 bases). Looked up from germline, CDR1 is SEHNR and CDR2 is FQNEAQ (reference sequence). The CDR3 consists of 14 residues. V shed 3 bases and J shed 6 bases, with 15 bases lying between them. CDR3 DNA: TGTGCCAGCAGCTTGGGTCATCAGGGTACCGAGCAGTACTTC. Amino acid sequence: CASSLGHQGTEQYF.

The chain recombines TRBV4-3 with TRBJ2-7; perhaps TRBD1 as D (5 bases). Germline assignment: CDR1 LGHNA and CDR2 YSLEER. CDR3 length equals 14 residues. Trimming shortened V by 3 bases and J by 0 bases, and 9 bases separated the two germline ends. DNA of the CDR3: TGCGCCAGCAGCCAGGGGCTCAACTCCTACGAGCAGTACTTC. Amino acid sequence: CASSQGLNSYEQYF.

The genes are TRBV5-1 and TRBJ2-2, with D maybe TRBD1 (5 bases). CDR1 is SGHRS and CDR2 is YFSETQ in the germline V gene. The CDR3 has 15 residues. The V end lost 0 bases, the J end lost 1 base, and 7 bases lay between the germline ends. CDR3 nucleotide sequence: TGCGCCAGCAGCTTGGGGCAGGGGAACACCGGGGAGCTGTTTTTT. It encodes CASSLGQGNTGELFF.

V usage is TRBV10-3 and J usage is TRBJ2-5; 8 positions match TRBD1. The ends lost 6 bases at V and 4 bases at J; junction bases unmatched: 7. Germline V gene data show CDR1 as ENHRY and CDR2 as SYGVKD. The CDR3 loop spans 14 amino acids. In nucleotides, the CDR3 is TGTGCCATCAGCCAGGGACAGGTCCGAGAGACCCAGTACTTC. Its protein product is CAISQGQVRETQYF.

This chain joins TRBV15 and TRBJ1-5, with 9 positions matching TRBD1. The trim removed 2 bases at V and 6 bases at J, leaving 5 bases unmatched. The CDR3 is 15 residues long. Germline lookup yields CDR1 LNHNV and CDR2 YYDKDF (reference sequence). For the CDR3, the DNA is TGTGCCACCAGCAGATCACAGGGGGCTGGTCAGCCCCAGCATTTT. Protein sequence: CATSRSQGAGQPQHF.

The gene calls are TRBV6-2 or TRBV6-3 and TRBJ2-2, with TRBD2 identical over 12 bases. Germline CDR1 reads MNHEY; CDR2 reads SVGEGT. This CDR3 is built from 19 residues. With 6 bases clipped from V and 1 base from J, the junction kept 12 bases outside the gene matches. The CDR3 region is CASSQFGLAGRKNTGELFF. DNA for the CDR3: TGTGCCAGCAGCCAATTCGGACTAGCGGGGCGTAAGAACACCGGGGAGCTGTTTTTT.

This clone was seen once. This chain joins TRBV4-3 and TRBJ1-2; D uncertain. This CDR3 is 14 amino acids long. Germline CDR1 is LGHNA and CDR2 is YSLEER. V lost 4 bases and J lost 10, with 19 bases in between. The CDR3, as DNA: TGCGCCAGCAGCCCCTCCACGGGGTCGCACCCCTACACCTTC. Translating it yields CASSPSTGSHPYTF.

The V call is TRBV11-3, the J call TRBJ2-2; 13 bases match TRBD2. Per the germline V gene, CDR1 is SGHNT and CDR2 is YENEEA. CDR3 length: 17 residues. The V gene end was trimmed by 5 bases and the J gene end by 4 bases; junction bases not matched to a gene: 7. The CDR3 region has the DNA TGTGCCAGCAGCCTTGGACTAGCGGGAGCGCGCACCGGGGAGCTGTTTTTT. This translates into CASSLGLAGARTGELFF.

The chain recombines TRBV7-6 with TRBJ2-1; tentatively, D is TRBD2 (5 bases). Germline V lookup: CDR1 SGHVS, CDR2 FNYEAQ. This CDR3 is 15 amino acids long. Trimming pared 5 bases from V and 3 bases from J, leaving 14 bases between. CDR3 in DNA: TGTGCCAGCAGCGCCCCGTACGGGGACTACAATGAGCAGTTCTTC. Translating it yields CASSAPYGDYNEQFF.